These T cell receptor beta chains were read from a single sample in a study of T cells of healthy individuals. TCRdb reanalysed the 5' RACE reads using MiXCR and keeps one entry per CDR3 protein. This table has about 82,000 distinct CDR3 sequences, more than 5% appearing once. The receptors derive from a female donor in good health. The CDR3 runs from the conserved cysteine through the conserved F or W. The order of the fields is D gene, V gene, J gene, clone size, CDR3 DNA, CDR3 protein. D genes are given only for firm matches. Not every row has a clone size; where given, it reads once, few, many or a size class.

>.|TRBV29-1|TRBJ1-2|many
TGCAGCGTTGAAGATAGGAACAGCGGTGGCTACACCTTC
CSVEDRNSGGYTF
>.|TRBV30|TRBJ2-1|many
TGTGCCTGGAGTGTCTCCGTAACCTACAATGAGCAGTTCTTC
CAWSVSVTYNEQFF
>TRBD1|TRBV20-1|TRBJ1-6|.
TGCAGTGTCCCCTCAGGGACAGGGAATTCACCCCTCCACTTT
CSVPSGTGNSPLHF
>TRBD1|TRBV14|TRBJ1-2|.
TGTGCCAGCAGCCAATGGCAGGGGGCTAGGTATGGCTACACCTTC
CASSQWQGARYGYTF
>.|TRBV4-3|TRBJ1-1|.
TGCGCCAGCAGCCAAAGAGGAGGCAGGCGGAACACTGAAGCTTTCTTT
CASSQRGGRRNTEAFF
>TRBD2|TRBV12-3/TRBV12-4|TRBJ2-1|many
TGTGCCAGCAGTGCCAGACTAGCGGGAGATTTGGAGCAGTTCTTC
CASSARLAGDLEQFF
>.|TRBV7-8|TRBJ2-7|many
TGTGCCAGCAGCCCCCGGACAGCGAAGGGCTACGAGCAGTACTTC
CASSPRTAKGYEQYF
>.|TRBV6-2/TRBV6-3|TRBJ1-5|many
TGTGCCAGCAGTTACAGTTATAGCAATCAGCCCCAGCATTTT
CASSYSYSNQPQHF
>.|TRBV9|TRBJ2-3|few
TGTGCCAGCAGCGTAGCTATGACAGATACGCAGTATTTT
CASSVAMTDTQYF
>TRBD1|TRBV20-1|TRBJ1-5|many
TGCAGTGCTAGAGATAACAGGGGTAATCAGCCCCAGCATTTT
CSARDNRGNQPQHF
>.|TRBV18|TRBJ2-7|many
TGTGCCAGCTCACCTAGGGCCGAAGAGCAGTACTTC
CASSPRAEEQYF
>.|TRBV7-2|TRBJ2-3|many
TGTGCCAGCAGCGCGGGGCCTAGCCTCAATACGCAGTATTTT
CASSAGPSLNTQYF
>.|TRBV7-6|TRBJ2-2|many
TGTGCCAGCAGCTTAAGGCCCGGGGAGCTGTTTTTT
CASSLRPGELFF
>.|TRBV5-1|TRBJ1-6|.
TGCGCCAGCAGCTTGGAAGGACGGTCTGGGGTCACCCTCCACTTT
CASSLEGRSGVTLHF
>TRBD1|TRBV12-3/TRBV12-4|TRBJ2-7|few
TGTGCCAGCAGCACTATCGGACAGGGGTTCTACGAGCAGTACTTC
CASSTIGQGFYEQYF
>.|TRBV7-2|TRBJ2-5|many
TGTGCCAGCAGCTTCTCAGCGGTACTACAAGAGACCCAGTACTTC
CASSFSAVLQETQYF
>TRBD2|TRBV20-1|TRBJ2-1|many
TGCAGTGCTAGAGCAATAGCGGGAGTGACATACAATGAGCAGTTCTTC
CSARAIAGVTYNEQFF
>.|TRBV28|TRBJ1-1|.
TGTGCCAGCAGGAACACAGTGAACACTGAAGCTTTCTTT
CASRNTVNTEAFF
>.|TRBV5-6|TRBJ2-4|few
TGTGCCAGCAGCTTCCGTCGCAACATTCAGTACTTC
CASSFRRNIQYF
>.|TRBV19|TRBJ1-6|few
TGTGCCAGCAGTCATCGCACCACTAATTCACCCCTCCACTTT
CASSHRTTNSPLHF
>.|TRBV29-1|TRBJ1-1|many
TGCAGCGTTGAAAGGGGGGACCCCGCGGCTTTCTTT
CSVERGDPAAFF
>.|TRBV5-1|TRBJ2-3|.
TGCGCCAGCAGCTCTCCAAACACAGATACGCAGTATTTT
CASSSPNTDTQYF
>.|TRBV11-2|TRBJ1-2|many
TGTGCCAGCAGCTCTATGGGTACCGGCTACACCTTC
CASSSMGTGYTF
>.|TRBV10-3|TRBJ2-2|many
TGTGCCATCAGATTCCCAGGACAAGCGAACACCGGGGAGCTGTTTTTT
CAIRFPGQANTGELFF
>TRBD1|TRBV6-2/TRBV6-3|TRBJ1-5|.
TGTGCCACGGACAGGGGTAGCAATCAGCCCCAGCATTTT
CATDRGSNQPQHF
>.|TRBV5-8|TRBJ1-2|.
TGTGCCAGCAGCTTTTTCAGGGGAGGCTATGGCTACACCTTC
CASSFFRGGYGYTF
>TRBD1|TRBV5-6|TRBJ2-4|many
TGTGCCAGCAGCTTGTCAGGGGGCGTATACCTAGCCAAAAACATTCAGTACTTC
CASSLSGGVYLAKNIQYF
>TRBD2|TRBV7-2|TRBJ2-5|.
TGTGCCAGCAGCTTAGTGTGGCTAGCGGGGGAGACCCAGTACTTC
CASSLVWLAGETQYF
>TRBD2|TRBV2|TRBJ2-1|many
TGTGCCAGCAGTGAAGTCCTAGCGGAGAACAATGAGCAGTTCTTC
CASSEVLAENNEQFF
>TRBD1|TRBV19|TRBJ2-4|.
TGTGCCAGTACCCTCCGGGACAGGGGACGAAGCATTCAGTACTTC
CASTLRDRGRSIQYF
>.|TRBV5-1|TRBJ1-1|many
TGCGCCAGCAGCTTGGGGTCGGGGACCGCTGAAGCTTTCTTT
CASSLGSGTAEAFF
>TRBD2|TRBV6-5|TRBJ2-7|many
TGTGCCAGCAGTACGGGCGGGAGGACCTACGAGCAGTACTTC
CASSTGGRTYEQYF
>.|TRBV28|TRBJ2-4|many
TGTGCCAGCAGTTTATTACCGGAAAACATTCAGTACTTC
CASSLLPENIQYF
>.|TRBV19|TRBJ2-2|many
TGTGCCAGTAGTATAAGGCCCCTCGACACCGGGGAGCTGTTTTTT
CASSIRPLDTGELFF
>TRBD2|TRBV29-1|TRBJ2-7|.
TGCAGCGTTGAAGATTACAGCGTGACTAGCCATGGGGGCTCCTACGAGCAGTACTTC
CSVEDYSVTSHGGSYEQYF
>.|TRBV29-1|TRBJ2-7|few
TGCAGCGTCCGCTCCCCCTACGAGCAGTACTTC
CSVRSPYEQYF
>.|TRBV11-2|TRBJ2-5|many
TGTGCCAGCAGCAGCTCACCCAGAGGGGAGACCCAGTACTTC
CASSSSPRGETQYF
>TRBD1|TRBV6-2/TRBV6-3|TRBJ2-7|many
TGTGCCAGCAGCTCTGCCGGACAGGGGGTATACGAGCAGTACTTC
CASSSAGQGVYEQYF
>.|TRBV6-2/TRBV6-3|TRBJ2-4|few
TGTGCCAGCAGTTACGGCGTAACACGAACGACGGACAAAAACATTCAGTACTTC
CASSYGVTRTTDKNIQYF
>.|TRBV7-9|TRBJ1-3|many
TGTGCCAGCAGCCGAGGACGCCTAACCATATATTTT
CASSRGRLTIYF
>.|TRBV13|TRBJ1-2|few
TGTGCCAGCAGCCGGACGGGCCGCCTTTCTTATGGCTACACCTTC
CASSRTGRLSYGYTF
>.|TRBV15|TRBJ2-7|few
TGTGCCACCAGCAGAGACCCCGACGGCTACGAGCAGTACTTC
CATSRDPDGYEQYF